Following are 27 T cell receptor beta chains from one sample sequenced in a study of cytomegalovirus exposure and HLA in healthy donors (dated 2017 in TCRdb). The library relied on the immunoSEQ multiplex PCR assay. For the multiplex PCR, a mixture combining 60 forward primers for TCR Vbeta segments and 13 reverse primers for TCR Jbeta segments was used. TCRdb provides this immuneACCESS table in a form limited to in-frame rearrangements. Some clones are lacking; in checked studies, under half of them reflect an unresolved V gene, and why the rest are absent is not known. The sample has around 69,000 clones on record, roughly 67% of them singletons. The top ten hold about 7.6% of the sample. The specimen was PBMCs. These receptors were taken from a man aged 40-49 years in good health and CMV-seropositive.

This chain uses TRBV11-2 with TRBJ2-5, with 12 bases fitting TRBD2. Germline CDR1 is SGHAT and CDR2 is FQNNGV. With 9 bases clipped from V and 5 bases from J, the junction kept 10 bases outside the gene matches. This CDR3 is 15 amino acids long. CDR3 sequence reads: CASVESLAGGETQYF. The CDR3 nucleotides read TGTGCCAGTGTCGAATCCCTAGCGGGAGGGGAGACCCAGTACTTC.

The chain links TRBV28 to TRBJ2-4; D is undetermined. Trimming removed 2 bases from V and 2 bases from J, with 7 bases in between. The CDR3 extends over 14 amino acids. CDR1 MDHEN and CDR2 SYDVKM come from the germline V gene. The CDR3 spells CASSLIQTKNIQYF. The CDR3 nucleotides are TGTGCCAGCAGTTTAATCCAGACCAAAAACATTCAGTACTTC.

V is TRBV5-1 and J is TRBJ1-1; D is ambiguous. Trimming shortened V by 4 bases and J by 0 bases, and 16 bases separated the two germline ends. Germline CDR1 reads SGHRS; CDR2 reads YFSETQ. The CDR3 extends over 16 amino acids. CDR3 coding DNA: TGCGCCAGCAGCCTGAGACCGACACAGATGAACACTGAAGCTTTCTTT. It translates to CASSLRPTQMNTEAFF.

In regard to this clone: This specimen includes other DNA sequences encoding the same CDR3. The chain joins TRBV28 to TRBJ1-5; no clear D gene. CDR1 MDHEN and CDR2 SYDVKM come from the germline V gene. Trimming shortened V by 2 bases and J by 2 bases, and 10 bases separated the two germline ends. The CDR3 spans 15 residues. The CDR3 reads CASSLEGRGNQPQHF. The CDR3, as DNA: TGTGCCAGCAGTTTAGAGGGAAGGGGCAATCAGCCCCAGCATTTT.

This chain links TRBV19 with TRBJ2-3; D is unresolved. Per the germline V gene, CDR1 is LNHDA and CDR2 is SQIVND (reference sequence). The CDR3 loop spans 14 amino acids. The V gene lost 0 bases and the J gene lost 0 bases, with 4 bases spanning the gap. CDR3 residues: CASSIDHSTDTQYF. As DNA, the CDR3 is TGTGCCAGTAGTATAGACCATAGCACAGATACGCAGTATTTT.

The chain joins TRBV7-8 to TRBJ1-3; D is uncertain. The CDR3 covers 15 residues. Germline CDR1 is SGHVS and CDR2 is FQNEAQ. Trimming took 5 bases from V and 0 from J, leaving 11 bases between them. The CDR3, as DNA: TGTGCCAGCAGCGCGAGCTTAACCTCTGGAAACACCATATATTTT. Translated: CASSASLTSGNTIYF. Complete variable domain (other parts from reference TRBV7-8 and TRBJ1-3): GAGVSQSPRYKVAKRGQDVALRCDPISGHVSLFWYQQALGQGPEFLTYFQNEAQLDKSGLPSDRFFAERPEGSVSTLKIQRTQQEDSAVYLCASSASLTSGNTIYFGEGSWLTVV.

This chain joins TRBV6-5 and TRBJ2-7, with TRBD2 identical over 9 bases. CDR1 and CDR2 (germline): MNHEY, SVGAGI. The junction had 9 bases not matched to a gene; V was cut back by 5 bases and J by 4 bases. This CDR3 has 15 residues. The CDR3 here is CASSASGKGKYEQYF. The CDR3 DNA sequence: TGTGCCAGCAGTGCTAGCGGGAAAGGGAAGTACGAGCAGTACTTC.

This chain connects TRBV27 to TRBJ2-2; D possibly corresponds to TRBD1 (6 bases). Germline V gene lookup returns CDR1 MNHEY and CDR2 SMNVEV (reference sequence). The CDR3 contains 15 residues. V shed 0 bases and J shed 5 bases, with 10 bases lying between them. The CDR3 loop reads CASSLSGTNTGELFF. The CDR3 coding sequence is TGTGCCAGCAGTTTATCCGGGACAAATACCGGGGAGCTGTTTTTT.

The sample holds one count of this clone. The V gene is TRBV5-4, the J gene TRBJ1-1, with TRBD1 matching 7 bases. This CDR3 spans 14 amino acids. Germline assignment: CDR1 SGHNT and CDR2 YYREEE (reference sequence). Trimming cost V 3 bases and J 1 base; bases outside gene matches: 3. DNA of the CDR3: TGTGCCAGCAGCTCGGGACAGTCGAACACTGAAGCTTTCTTT. As protein: CASSSGQSNTEAFF.

Written as DNA, the CDR3 is TGTGCCTGGAGTGTCGGACAGGGGTTCGCACCCCTCCACTTT. This codes for CAWSVGQGFAPLHF. The chain combines TRBV30 with TRBJ1-6; 9 bases align to TRBD1. The trim removed 0 bases at V and 11 bases at J, leaving 5 bases unmatched. The germline V gene has CDR1 GTSNPN and CDR2 SVGIG (reference sequence). The CDR3 is 14 residues long.

The rearrangement uses TRBV7-2 and TRBJ2-7, with 13 positions matching TRBD2. The germline gives CDR1 SGHTA, CDR2 FQGNSA. The J segment lost 3 bases and the V segment lost 5 bases, leaving 7 bases of the junction unmatched. CDR3 length equals 16 residues. CDR3 amino acids: CASSLDRTSGSYEQYF. CDR3 nucleotide sequence: TGTGCCAGCAGCCTCGACAGGACTAGCGGGAGCTACGAGCAGTACTTC.

The rearrangement joins TRBV5-1 to TRBJ1-3, with D unclear. Per the germline V gene, CDR1 is SGHRS and CDR2 is YFSETQ. Trimming left V 3 bases short and J 0 bases short, with 7 bases between. The CDR3 extends over 14 amino acids. The CDR3 sequence is CASSSSVSGNTIYF. CDR3 DNA sequence: TGCGCCAGCAGCTCCTCAGTCTCTGGAAACACCATATATTTT.

CDR3 sequence: CASSVDTSNQPQHF. The CDR3 coding sequence is TGTGCCAGCAGTGTAGACACCTCCAATCAGCCCCAGCATTTT. The chain is built from TRBV6-1 and TRBJ1-5; D unresolved. The CDR3 is 14 amino acids. V was shortened by 4 bases and J by 3 bases, with 10 bases between the two germline ends. Germline CDR1 and CDR2: MNHNS and SASEGT.

This clone was counted a single time. This sequence joins TRBV5-4 and TRBJ2-5, with 13 bases lining up with TRBD2. V gave up 4 bases and J gave up 0 bases; unmatched junction bases: 9. The germline V gene has CDR1 SGHNT and CDR2 YYREEE (reference sequence). The CDR3 is 18 amino acids. CDR3: CASSPPPGTSGDQETQYF. The CDR3 DNA is TGTGCCAGCAGCCCGCCTCCCGGGACTAGCGGGGACCAAGAGACCCAGTACTTC.

This chain connects TRBV19 to TRBJ2-2; TRBD1 matches at 11 bases. CDR1 and CDR2 from the germline V gene are LNHDA and SQIVND (reference sequence). J lost 4 bases, V lost 5 bases, and 6 bases had no gene match. The CDR3 spans 16 residues. CDR3 DNA sequence: TGTGCCAGTAGTCCAGGGGGGACAGGGGGCACCGGGGAGCTGTTTTTT. This sequence encodes CASSPGGTGGTGELFF.

The V and J genes are TRBV5-1 and TRBJ1-1; TRBD1 matches 9 bases. The CDR3 spans 15 residues. V was pared by 4 bases and J by 4 bases, with 8 bases of the junction left unmatched. In germline, CDR1 is SGHRS, CDR2 YFSETQ. The CDR3 DNA sequence: TGCGCCAGCAGCGCCCGGGACAGGGTTTCCACTGAAGCTTTCTTT. Translation gives CASSARDRVSTEAFF.

The chain joins TRBV30 to TRBJ2-2; 11 bases are a match to TRBD1. CDR1 is GTSNPN and CDR2 is SVGIG in the germline V gene (reference sequence). V was pared by 0 bases and J by 6 bases, with 3 bases of the junction left unmatched. CDR3 length equals 15 residues. CDR3 protein: CAWSVRTGGPGELFF. CDR3 DNA: TGTGCCTGGAGTGTCAGGACAGGGGGCCCCGGGGAGCTGTTTTTT.

The rearrangement uses TRBV7-8 and TRBJ2-7, with a tentative D call TRBD1 (6 bases). This CDR3 spans 15 amino acids. V shed 3 bases and J shed 7 bases, with 19 bases lying between them. Per the germline V gene, CDR1 is SGHVS and CDR2 is FQNEAQ. CDR3 protein: CASSLGDIPVAEQYF. DNA of the CDR3: TGTGCCAGCAGCTTGGGGGACATCCCGGTCGCGGAGCAGTACTTC.

The chain is built from TRBV11-2 and TRBJ1-3; a possible D gene is TRBD1 (6 bases). Per germline, CDR1 SGHAT and CDR2 FQNNGV. V gave up 5 bases and J gave up 3 bases, with 17 bases separating them. The CDR3 sequence is 16 residues long. The CDR3 DNA follows: TGTGCCAGCAGCCCTGGACAGTCCACTTTTGGAAACACCATATATTTT. Its protein product is CASSPGQSTFGNTIYF.

The chain has TRBV2 and TRBJ1-1, with D uncertain. The V and J ends lost 3 bases and 11 bases respectively, with 13 bases between them. The CDR3 has 12 residues. Germline CDR1 reads SNHLY; CDR2 reads FYNNEI. The CDR3 protein is CASSDGGIAAFF. In DNA, the CDR3 is TGTGCCAGCAGTGATGGAGGGATAGCGGCTTTCTTT.

The gene calls are TRBV4-1 and TRBJ1-5; D might be TRBD1 (6 bases). Deletions cut 2 bases from V and 0 bases from J, with 8 bases between. The CDR3 extends over 15 amino acids. Germline V lookup: CDR1 MGHRA, CDR2 YSYEKL. CDR3 in DNA: TGCGCCAGCAGCCAAAGACAGGATAGCAATCAGCCCCAGCATTTT. It specifies CASSQRQDSNQPQHF.

The V and J genes are TRBV2 and TRBJ2-1, with 11 positions matching TRBD2. CDR1 is SNHLY and CDR2 is FYNNEI in the germline V gene. The CDR3 totals 15 residues. The V segment lost 2 bases and the J segment 6 bases; nucleotides outside the gene matches: 3. CDR3 in DNA: TGTGCCAGCAGTGAAAGAGGGACTAGCGGCAATGAGCAGTTCTTC. Its translation: CASSERGTSGNEQFF.

The rearrangement links TRBV5-1 to TRBJ1-1; D is possibly TRBD1 (5 bases). CDR3 length equals 18 residues. V lost 6 bases and J 0 bases, leaving 24 bases between the germline ends. CDR1 and CDR2 (germline): SGHRS, YFSETQ. CDR3 sequence reads: CASKLRLTPGGMNTEAFF. The CDR3 nucleotides are TGCGCCAGCAAACTTAGACTCACGCCGGGGGGGATGAACACTGAAGCTTTCTTT.

The chain links TRBV7-2 to TRBJ2-2; TRBD1 matches at 12 bases. The germline V gene encodes CDR1 SGHTA and CDR2 FQGNSA. CDR3 size: 14 residues. Germline trimming cut 6 bases from V and 7 bases from J; bases unmatched to any gene: 3. The CDR3 loop is CASRGQGAVGELFF. CDR3 nucleotide sequence: TGTGCCAGCAGGGGACAGGGGGCAGTCGGGGAGCTGTTTTTT.

The V call is TRBV7-3, the J call TRBJ2-5, with D possibly TRBD1 on 6 matching bases. The CDR3 contains 15 residues. V was cut by 5 bases and J by 2 bases, with 15 bases left in between. Germline CDR1 SGHTA, CDR2 FQGTGA. The CDR3 DNA reads TGTGCCAGCAGCCCGTACTCGGGACATCAAGAGACCCAGTACTTC. Encoded protein: CASSPYSGHQETQYF.

The gene calls are TRBV19 and TRBJ1-1, with D perhaps matching TRBD1 (5 bases). Between the trimmed V and J ends, which lost 5 bases and 4 bases, there was a span of 23 bases. There are 17 residues in the CDR3. Per the germline V gene, CDR1 is LNHDA and CDR2 is SQIVND (reference sequence). CDR3 bases: TGTGCCAGTAGTGCCCAGGGACTCAAGGGTCGGGGCACTGAAGCTTTCTTT. It is translated as CASSAQGLKGRGTEAFF.

The rearrangement links TRBV5-4 to TRBJ1-1; D is unresolved. CDR3 length: 14 amino acids. V gave up 3 bases and J gave up 6 bases, with 15 bases separating them. Germline V lookup: CDR1 SGHNT, CDR2 YYREEE (reference sequence). This chain's CDR3 is CASSSPGRMAEAFF. The CDR3 DNA follows: TGTGCCAGCAGCTCACCCGGCAGGATGGCTGAAGCTTTCTTT.